Listed below are T cell receptor beta chains from one sample, sequenced in a study of T cell repertoires in cytomegalovirus infection. These receptors lack a known antigen. TCRdb re-called the reads with MiXCR, one entry per CDR3 protein. This table holds hundreds of thousands of distinct CDR3 sequences, approximately 30% found once. The sample was cultured CD8+ T cells from PBMCs, taken from culture after CMV antigen stimulation. Receptor source: a human donor in good health (CMV status not recorded). Some clones in this sample may be carry-over from other donors' samples. Both conserved end residues are part of each CDR3. The D gene is left open where the match is weak. Only some rows state a clone size, as once, few, many or a class for expanded clones.

j_gene | abundance | d_gene | v_gene | CDR3nt | CDR3aa
TRBJ2-6 | NA | NA | TRBV6-5 | TGTGCCAGCAGCTCAGGGGGGCTCGGTGGGGCCAACGTCCTGACTTTC | CASSSGGLGGANVLTF
TRBJ1-1 | NA | NA | TRBV19 | TGTGCCAGTAGTACCTCACCCCGGAGGGTGAACACTGAAGCTTTCTTT | CASSTSPRRVNTEAFF
TRBJ1-1 | few | NA | TRBV7-9 | TGTGCCAGCAGCGGGCAACAGCAGAACACTGAAGCTTTCTTT | CASSGQQQNTEAFF
TRBJ1-3 | few | NA | TRBV24-1 | TGTGCCACCAGTGATCCAACTCTTGGAAACACCATATATTTT | CATSDPTLGNTIYF
TRBJ1-2 | many | NA | TRBV11-2 | TGTGCCAGCAGCACCAGGGACCCGGATGGCTACACCTTC | CASSTRDPDGYTF
TRBJ1-1 | NA | NA | TRBV12-3/TRBV12-4 | TGTGCCAGCAGTTTTAATACCCCGGGACCGCTTTTGGCTTTCTTT | CASSFNTPGPLLAFF
TRBJ2-1 | NA | TRBD2 | TRBV7-6 | TGTGCCAGCAGTTCGGGGGGGGGTGGGCAGTTCTTC | CASSSGGGGQFF
TRBJ1-2 | NA | TRBD1 | TRBV27 | TGTGCCAGCAGCCGGGACAGAGGGCTTCGGGGCTACACCTTC | CASSRDRGLRGYTF
TRBJ2-3 | NA | NA | TRBV12-3/TRBV12-4 | TGTGCCAGCAGTTTTTGGGAGGGGGAAACAGATACGCAGTATTTT | CASSFWEGETDTQYF
TRBJ2-5 | NA | TRBD2 | TRBV27 | TGTGTCAGCAGTCCAAGCGGGGAGCAAGAGACCCAGTACTTC | CVSSPSGEQETQYF
TRBJ1-5 | few | NA | TRBV27 | TGTGCCAGCAGTCCCCACCCATTGGGGCCCCAGCATTTT | CASSPHPLGPQHF
TRBJ1-2 | many | NA | TRBV12-5 | TGTGCTAGTGGCCCAGGGACATGGACCTATGGCTACACCTTC | CASGPGTWTYGYTF
TRBJ2-2 | many | NA | TRBV12-5 | TGTGCTAGTGGTTTGCCAATCCACACCAAGGAGGGAGGCGGGGAGCTGTTTTTT | CASGLPIHTKEGGGELFF
TRBJ1-1 | NA | NA | TRBV9 | TGTGCCAGCAGCTTCCAAAGGGGGGCCACTGAAGCTTTCTTT | CASSFQRGATEAFF
TRBJ2-3 | NA | NA | TRBV5-1 | TGCGCCAGCAGCTCCGAATGGGAGCCAGATACGCAGTATTTT | CASSSEWEPDTQYF
TRBJ1-1 | few | NA | TRBV7-8 | TGTGCCAGCAGCGCCGAGTGGGGACGGTTCGGGAACACTGAAGCTTTCTTT | CASSAEWGRFGNTEAFF
TRBJ1-2 | NA | NA | TRBV29-1 | TGCAGCGCAAAGCGGGGGCTCGACTATGGCTACACCTTC | CSAKRGLDYGYTF
TRBJ2-7 | few | NA | TRBV27 | TGTGCCAGCAGTTCTATAGGGCGGGTTGGAAAAAACGAGCAGTACTTC | CASSSIGRVGKNEQYF
TRBJ2-2 | NA | NA | TRBV27 | TGTGCCACCAGAAAGGGGGGCGGGGAGCTGTTTTTT | CATRKGGGELFF
TRBJ1-1 | NA | NA | TRBV7-6 | TGTGCCAGCAGCCCCAGGACGGCGAACACTGAAGCTTTCTTT | CASSPRTANTEAFF
TRBJ1-2 | many | TRBD1 | TRBV12-3/TRBV12-4 | TGTGCCAGCAGTCCAACAGGGGGCGTTAGCTATGGCTACACCTTC | CASSPTGGVSYGYTF
TRBJ2-6 | many | NA | TRBV4-2 | TGTGCCAGCAGCCAAGGAGAGAGCTCTGGGGCCAACGTCCTGACTTTC | CASSQGESSGANVLTF
TRBJ1-4 | many | TRBD1 | TRBV7-2 | TGTGCCAGCAGCCACCAGGGGGGAAAACTGTTTTTT | CASSHQGGKLFF
TRBJ1-6 | NA | NA | TRBV19 | TGTGCCAGTAGTCGGACCGTGAGCTCCTATAATTCACCCCTCCACTTT | CASSRTVSSYNSPLHF
TRBJ1-3 | few | NA | TRBV12-3/TRBV12-4 | TGTGCCAGCAGTTTAGAAGGGCTTAATGGAAACACCATATATTTT | CASSLEGLNGNTIYF
TRBJ2-1 | NA | TRBD1 | TRBV6-6 | TGTGCCAGCAGTGGCTCTTTAACCGGGACAGGGTTAAAGAAGTTCTTC | CASSGSLTGTGLKKFF
TRBJ2-1 | NA | NA | TRBV5-1 | TGCGCCAGCAGCTTGAACGGTCCGGTCGATTCCTACAATGAGCAGTTCTTC | CASSLNGPVDSYNEQFF
TRBJ2-2 | NA | NA | TRBV24-1 | TGTGCCACCAGTGATTTGAGGGGCCCCGGGGAGCCGTTTTTT | CATSDLRGPGEPFF
TRBJ2-6 | NA | NA | TRBV27 | TGTGCCAGCAGTGGACAAGACAGAACCTCTGGGGCCAACGTCCTGACTTTC | CASSGQDRTSGANVLTF
TRBJ1-4 | few | NA | TRBV7-6 | TGTGCCAGCAGCTCCTTAGGGGGGAGTGAAAAACTGTTTTTT | CASSSLGGSEKLFF
TRBJ1-2 | NA | NA | TRBV6-2/TRBV6-3 | TGTGCCAGCAGTTACGGGCAGTTTCCCTTGACCAACTATGGCTACACCTTC | CASSYGQFPLTNYGYTF
TRBJ2-3 | NA | NA | TRBV6-4 | TGTGCCAGCAGTGACTTACTAACAAATAACACAGATACGCAGTATTTT | CASSDLLTNNTDTQYF
TRBJ2-1 | NA | NA | TRBV12-3/TRBV12-4 | TGTGCCAGCAGTTATGCCCCCAATGAGCAGTTCTTC | CASSYAPNEQFF
TRBJ1-2 | NA | NA | TRBV6-1 | TGTGCCAGCAGTTTTCCCCGGGCCTTC | CASSFPRAF
TRBJ2-3 | NA | NA | TRBV12-5 | TGTGCTAGTGGTTTCGTACAGGGTACAGATACGCAGTATTTT | CASGFVQGTDTQYF
TRBJ1-4 | few | NA | TRBV6-5 | TGTGCCAGCAGCCCCGGGACATTGGGTCCCCGTGAAAAACTGTTTTTT | CASSPGTLGPREKLFF
TRBJ1-2 | many | TRBD1 | TRBV7-2 | TGTGCCAGCAGCTTAAGGGACAGCTTTAACTATGGCTACACCTTC | CASSLRDSFNYGYTF
TRBJ2-5 | NA | NA | TRBV4-1 | TGCGCCAGCAGTCCTGCCCCCTTTGGACGGATCCAAGAGACCCAGTACTTC | CASSPAPFGRIQETQYF
TRBJ2-1 | NA | NA | TRBV11-2 | TGTGCCAGCAGCGGCCAGGGTGATGAGCAGTTCTTC | CASSGQGDEQFF
TRBJ2-1 | few | TRBD2 | TRBV6-2/TRBV6-3 | TGTGCCAGCAGGCCTATAGCGGGGCGGGATGAGCAGTTCTTC | CASRPIAGRDEQFF
TRBJ1-4 | NA | NA | TRBV19 | TGTGCCAGCTGGGACACGGAAAAACTGTTTTTT | CASWDTEKLFF
TRBJ1-2 | NA | TRBD1 | TRBV4-1 | TGCGCCAGCAGCCACCCGAGGACAGGGGGCGCCGATTTCTATGGCTACACCTTC | CASSHPRTGGADFYGYTF
TRBJ1-2 | many | NA | TRBV6-1 | TGTGCCAGCACAACACAGCCTAACTATGGCTACACCTTC | CASTTQPNYGYTF
TRBJ1-1 | NA | NA | TRBV4-1 | TGCGCCAGCAGCCTCAAAGCAGGTTCAGGGAACACTGAAGCTTTCTTT | CASSLKAGSGNTEAFF
TRBJ2-5 | many | NA | TRBV7-8 | TGTGCCAGCAGCTTATTAGGCCAGTCCCAAGAGACCCAGTACTTC | CASSLLGQSQETQYF
TRBJ1-5 | few | TRBD1 | TRBV4-1 | TGCGCCAGCAGCCAGGATGACAGGGGGAGTCAGCCCCAGCATTTT | CASSQDDRGSQPQHF
TRBJ2-5 | NA | NA | TRBV27 | TGTGCCAGCAGTGGGCTGCGGAGGGAGACCCAGTACTTC | CASSGLRRETQYF
TRBJ2-4 | NA | NA | TRBV29-1 | TGCAGCGTTGTAGTCGGAAACATTCAGTACTTC | CSVVVGNIQYF
TRBJ1-2 | many | NA | TRBV7-4 | TGTGCCAGCAGCTTATTTGGGGAATTCGGCTACACCTTC | CASSLFGEFGYTF
TRBJ2-5 | few | TRBD1 | TRBV4-3 | TGCGCCAGCAGCCACTTGGACAGGGGGCTCGAAGAGACCCAGTACTTC | CASSHLDRGLEETQYF
TRBJ2-1 | NA | NA | TRBV5-6 | TGTGCCAGCAGCTTGGGCACAGGGGGGGGAAGGTTCTTC | CASSLGTGGGRFF
TRBJ1-2 | NA | NA | TRBV12-3/TRBV12-4 | TGTGCCAGCAGCCCCGGGACCGCTCTCTATGGCTACACCTTC | CASSPGTALYGYTF